This TCR beta chain comes out of a study of blood T cells in healthy people across ages (dated by TCRdb to the mid-2010s). Describing the broader study: In model experiments, template switching captured roughly one uniquely barcoded TCR beta cDNA molecule for every two T cells. Donors of different ages were randomly distributed across sequencing lanes to avoid experimental bias. Donors were grouped into four age groups: young (average roughly 15 years), middle-aged (roughly 38), aged (about 59) and long-lived (approximately 78). Two additional independent replicas of 1 million unique cDNA reads from the same blood draw were analyzed for two donors (one aged 18 to 30 and one aged 80 or older). Using deep sequencing normalized with unique cDNA molecular identifiers, the study measured how TCR beta repertoire diversity changes with age. Overall study results and their limits: The CMV infection status of donors was not known, potentially confounding age-related changes in expanded clonotypes. Estimates of total diversity based on one million sequenced T cells were considered lower bounds and underestimates. Observed TCR beta diversity per million T cells fell roughly linearly with age, and a significant reduction was already apparent by age around 39. Compared with the aged group, more naive CD4+ T cells, fewer expanded clones and increased TCR diversity were shown by the long-lived group, suggesting age selection. Conclusive comparison of naive and antigen-experienced compartments was prevented by the profiling of bulk unsorted PBMCs. There was a strong correlation between observed TCR beta diversity and the percentage of naive T cells measured by flow cytometry.

As concerns this clonotype: Its antigen is still unknown. No base qualities exist here, and no much larger clone lies one base off it.

Systemically healthy Caucasian individuals from Russia, 35 to 40 in total and aged roughly 6 to 95 years, were included as donors. Approximately 11 milliliters of peripheral blood were drawn from each donor into EDTA-treated Vacutainer tubes. Ficoll-Paque density-gradient centrifugation was used to isolate PBMCs, with at least 6.5 million per sample. Trizol reagent was used to extract total RNA from the PBMCs, yielding at least 6 micrograms per sample. The percentages of naive CD45RAhigh/CD27high T cells were determined by flow cytometry on a PBMC aliquot from every donor. Germline trimming: 4 bases from V, 7 bases from J; junction bases outside gene matches: 12. CDR1 is given as DFQATT and CDR2 as SNEGSKA, both from the germline V gene (reference sequence). From its cysteine to its phenylalanine, the CDR3 spans 15 amino acids. The kept DNA is CDR3 alone, 45 bases in frame from the first base. Libraries were built with 5' RACE. Sequencing instrument: Illumina HiSeq 2500. A second PCR of roughly 7 to 12 cycles was run with a J-beta primer mix and a sample-barcoded 5' primer. A unique molecular identifier was introduced onto each TCR beta cDNA molecule by a template-switch 5' adaptor carrying 12 random nucleotides. At least 2.5 million CDR3-containing paired-end reads were obtained from each sample. All of the RNA was converted into first-strand cDNA using the Mint cDNA synthesis kit, with a TRBC-specific oligonucleotide serving as the primer. All cDNA was treated with uracil-DNA glycosylase and then went through a first 18-cycle PCR with the universal primers M1SS and BC2_uni_R. The authors' pipeline ran thus. For normalization, 1 million high-quality reads, each with a distinct molecular identifier, were randomly selected from each sample. Reads with shared molecular identifiers were discarded instead of being binned into consensus sequences. MiTCR, with a Q25 quality threshold and the strictest error-elimination algorithm, was used for CDR3 identification, clonotype clustering and error correction. Lower-bound total TCR beta diversity was estimated with a nonparametric unseen species model using Euler transformation. TCRdb reanalyzed the raw reads on its own, using fastp at Q25 for trimming and MiXCR for clone calling, and kept in-frame beta chains. One record per CDR3 amino acid sequence lists the most common genes and DNA. TCRdb's processing, not the study's, gives the V and J calls here. The table for this sample lists 1.5 million to 2 million distinct CDR3 sequences; approximately 50% of them were counted only once. The ten largest make up 2.1% of the sample.

The TCR was taken from a woman aged 40 to 49 in good health. The chain uses TRBV20-1 and TRBJ2-5, with 10 bases in between that match TRBD2. The source material was blood. The bases read TGCAGTGCTATCCTAGCGGGGGTTTCCGAAGGGACCCAGTACTTC. It specifies CSAILAGVSEGTQYF.